What follows describes a single TCR beta chain. V trimming: 2 bases; J trimming: 4 bases; junction bases outside the gene matches: 8. The CDR3 totals 17 residues. CDR1 and CDR2 (germline): MGHRA, YSYEKL. This entry belongs to a study of blood T cell repertoires in COVID-19. The assay was immunoSEQ multiplex PCR, and TCRdb's table has in-frame clones only and misses some. This sample yields approximately 150,000 clones, of which around 80% are seen a single time; around 5.1% belongs to the top ten. Participants came from some 23 US areas, aged roughly 18 to 89 years. This sequence was found in a man in his 70s who had been exposed to COVID-19. This sequence joins TRBV4-1 and TRBJ2-2; the match to TRBD1 covers 9 bases. Material for sequencing was PBMCs or T cells enriched from blood (not recorded which). The CDR3 nucleotides read TGCGCCAGCAGCCAAACGATCGGGACAGGGAGCACCGGGGAGCTGTTTTTT. Its protein product is CASSQTIGTGSTGELFF.